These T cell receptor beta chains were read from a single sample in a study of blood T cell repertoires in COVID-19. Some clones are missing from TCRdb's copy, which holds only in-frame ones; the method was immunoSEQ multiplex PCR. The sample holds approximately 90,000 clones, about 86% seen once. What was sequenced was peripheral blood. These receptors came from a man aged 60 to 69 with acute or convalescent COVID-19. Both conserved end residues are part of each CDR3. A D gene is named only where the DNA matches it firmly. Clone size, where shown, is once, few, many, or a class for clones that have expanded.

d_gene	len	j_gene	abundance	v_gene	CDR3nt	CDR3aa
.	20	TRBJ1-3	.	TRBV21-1	TGTGCCAGCAGCAGGAGGAATGGGACAGGGCCTAGCTCCTCTGGAAACACCATATATTTT	CASSRRNGTGPSSSGNTIYF
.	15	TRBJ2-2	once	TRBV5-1	TGCGCCAGCAGCTTGGCAGGGAAGTCGACCGGGGAGCTGTTTTTT	CASSLAGKSTGELFF
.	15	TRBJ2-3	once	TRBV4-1	TGCGCCAGCAGCCAAGCTAAAGACGGGACTCATACGCAGTATTTT	CASSQAKDGTHTQYF
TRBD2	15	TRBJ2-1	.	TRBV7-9	TGTGCCAGCAGCTTAGGCCTAGCGGGGATGAATGAGCAGTTCTTC	CASSLGLAGMNEQFF
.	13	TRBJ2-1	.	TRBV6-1	TGTGCCAGCAGTGAGACGACAGACAATGAGCAGTTCTTC	CASSETTDNEQFF
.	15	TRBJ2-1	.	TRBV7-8	TGTGCCAGCAGCTTAGCGGGGAGGTCTGACAATGAGCAGTTCTTC	CASSLAGRSDNEQFF
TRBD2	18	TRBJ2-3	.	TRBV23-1	TGCGCCAGCAGTCAGCCCGGGACTAGCGGGAGGGGGGCAGATACGCAGTATTTT	CASSQPGTSGRGADTQYF
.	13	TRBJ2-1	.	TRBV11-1	TGTGCCAGCAGCTTGCGGGGGCGCAATGAGCAGTTCTTC	CASSLRGRNEQFF
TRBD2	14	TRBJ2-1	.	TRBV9	TGTGCCAGCAGCGCGAGAGGGGCGGGGGATGAGCAGTTCTTC	CASSARGAGDEQFF
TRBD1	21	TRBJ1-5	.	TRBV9	TGTGCCAGCAGCGTAGTGATCGGGACGGGACAGGGCCATCGGAGCAATCAGCCCCAGCATTTT	CASSVVIGTGQGHRSNQPQHF
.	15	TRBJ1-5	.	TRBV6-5	TGTGCCAGCAGAATAAGGGAGTATAGCAATCAGCCCCAGCATTTT	CASRIREYSNQPQHF
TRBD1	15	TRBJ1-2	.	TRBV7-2	TGTGCCAGCAGCTTAGGAGGGACAGGGGCTTATGGCTACACCTTC	CASSLGGTGAYGYTF
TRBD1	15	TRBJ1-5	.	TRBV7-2	TGTGCCAGCAGCTTACAGGGGGCAGCAAATCAGCCCCAGCATTTT	CASSLQGAANQPQHF
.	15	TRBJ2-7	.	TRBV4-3	TGCGCCAGCAGCCAACTCGGGAGAGAGCAGGACGAGCAGTACTTC	CASSQLGREQDEQYF
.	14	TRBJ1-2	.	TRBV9	TGTGCCAGCAGCGTAGGGGCCTTAAACTATGGCTACACCTTC	CASSVGALNYGYTF
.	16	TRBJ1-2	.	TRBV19	TGTGCCAGTAGTCCCCAGAGCTTTCCCGGAGCCTATGGCTACACCTTC	CASSPQSFPGAYGYTF
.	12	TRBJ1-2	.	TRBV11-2	TGTGCCAGCAGCGATCAGGGCTATGGCTACACCTTC	CASSDQGYGYTF
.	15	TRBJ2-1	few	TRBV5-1	TGCGCCAGCAGCTTGGACGGGACTGCTTACAATGAGCAGTTCTTC	CASSLDGTAYNEQFF
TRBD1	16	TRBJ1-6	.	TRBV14	TGTGCCAGCAGCCAAGAAGGTGGACAGGGGAGTTCACCCCTCCACTTT	CASSQEGGQGSSPLHF
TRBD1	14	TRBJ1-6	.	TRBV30	TGTGCCTGCCCCGGGACAGACTATAATTCACCCCTCCACTTT	CACPGTDYNSPLHF
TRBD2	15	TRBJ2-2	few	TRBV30	TGTGCCTTCCCGGGACTAGCGGGGTCCGGCGGGGAGCTGTTTTTT	CAFPGLAGSGGELFF
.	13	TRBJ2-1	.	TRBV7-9	TGTGCCAGCAGCGCCGACAGTTACAATGAGCAGTTCTTC	CASSADSYNEQFF
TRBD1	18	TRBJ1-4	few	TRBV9	TGTGCCAGCAGCCCACAGCCACTCGACAGGGGTCTTGGTGAAAAACTGTTTTTT	CASSPQPLDRGLGEKLFF
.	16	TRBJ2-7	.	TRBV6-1	TGTGCCAGCAGAGAAGTCAGCCAGGGGTTCCCGAAAGAGCAGTACTTC	CASREVSQGFPKEQYF
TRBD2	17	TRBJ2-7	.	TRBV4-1	TGCGCCAGCAGCCAAGATACTAGCGGGGTAAGCTCCTACGAGCAGTACTTC	CASSQDTSGVSSYEQYF
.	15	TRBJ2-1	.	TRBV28	TGTGCCAGCAGTTTATTCCGGGGGGCTTACAATGAGCAGTTCTTC	CASSLFRGAYNEQFF